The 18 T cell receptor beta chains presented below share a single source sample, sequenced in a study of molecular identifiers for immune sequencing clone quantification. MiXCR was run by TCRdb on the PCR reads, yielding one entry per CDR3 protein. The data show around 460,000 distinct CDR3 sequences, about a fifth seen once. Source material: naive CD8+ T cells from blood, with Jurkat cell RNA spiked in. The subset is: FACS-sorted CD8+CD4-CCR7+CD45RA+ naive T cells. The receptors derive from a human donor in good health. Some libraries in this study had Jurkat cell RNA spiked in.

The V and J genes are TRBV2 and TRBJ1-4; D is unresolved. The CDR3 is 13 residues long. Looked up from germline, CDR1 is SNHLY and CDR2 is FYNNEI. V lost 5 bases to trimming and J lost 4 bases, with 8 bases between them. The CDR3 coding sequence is TGTGCCAGCAGTCTACAGCATAATGAAAAACTGTTTTTT. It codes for CASSLQHNEKLFF.

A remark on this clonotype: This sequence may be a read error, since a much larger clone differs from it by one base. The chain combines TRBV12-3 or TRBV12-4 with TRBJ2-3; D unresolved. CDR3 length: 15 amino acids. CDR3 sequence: CVSSFTTPSTDTQYF. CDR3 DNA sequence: TGTGTCAGCAGCTTTACGACGCCGAGCACAGATACGCAGTATTTT.

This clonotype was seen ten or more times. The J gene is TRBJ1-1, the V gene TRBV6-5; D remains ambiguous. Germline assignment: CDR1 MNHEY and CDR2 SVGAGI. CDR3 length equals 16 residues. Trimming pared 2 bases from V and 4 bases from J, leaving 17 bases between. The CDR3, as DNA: TGTGCCAGCAGTTACCCGACGGGGTCGTCCCCCACTGAAGCTTTCTTT. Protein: CASSYPTGSSPTEAFF.

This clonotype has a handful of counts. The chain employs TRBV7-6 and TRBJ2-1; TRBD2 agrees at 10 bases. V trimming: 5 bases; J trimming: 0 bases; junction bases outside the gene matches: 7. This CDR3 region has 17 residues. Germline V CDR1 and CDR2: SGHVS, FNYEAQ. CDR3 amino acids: CASSMTSGFSSYNEQFF. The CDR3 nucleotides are TGTGCCAGCAGCATGACTAGCGGGTTCAGCTCCTACAATGAGCAGTTCTTC.

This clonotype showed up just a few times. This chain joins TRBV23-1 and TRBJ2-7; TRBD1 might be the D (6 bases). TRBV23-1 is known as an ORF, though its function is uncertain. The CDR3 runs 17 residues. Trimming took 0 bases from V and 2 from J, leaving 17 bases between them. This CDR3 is CASSQSVYRVSPYEQYF. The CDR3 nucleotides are TGCGCCAGCAGTCAATCTGTATACAGGGTCTCACCCTACGAGCAGTACTTC.

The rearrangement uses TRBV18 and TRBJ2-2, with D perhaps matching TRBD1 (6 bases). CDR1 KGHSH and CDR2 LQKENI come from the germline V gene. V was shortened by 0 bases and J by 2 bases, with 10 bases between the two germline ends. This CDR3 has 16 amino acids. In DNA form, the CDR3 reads TGTGCCAGCTCACCACCTGACAGGAGAAACACCGGGGAGCTGTTTTTT. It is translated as CASSPPDRRNTGELFF.

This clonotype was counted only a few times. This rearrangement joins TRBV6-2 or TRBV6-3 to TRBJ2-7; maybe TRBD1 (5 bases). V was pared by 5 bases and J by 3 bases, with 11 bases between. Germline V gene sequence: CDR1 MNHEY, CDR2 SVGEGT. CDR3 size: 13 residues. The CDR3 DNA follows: TGTGCCAGCAGTAGGACACCGGTCTACGAGCAGTACTTC. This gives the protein CASSRTPVYEQYF.

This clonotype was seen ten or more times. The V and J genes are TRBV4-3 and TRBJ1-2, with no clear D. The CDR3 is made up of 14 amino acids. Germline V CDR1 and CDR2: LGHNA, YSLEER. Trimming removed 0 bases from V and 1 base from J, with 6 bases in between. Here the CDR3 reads CASSQDLRNYGYTF. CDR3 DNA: TGCGCCAGCAGCCAAGATTTACGTAACTATGGCTACACCTTC.

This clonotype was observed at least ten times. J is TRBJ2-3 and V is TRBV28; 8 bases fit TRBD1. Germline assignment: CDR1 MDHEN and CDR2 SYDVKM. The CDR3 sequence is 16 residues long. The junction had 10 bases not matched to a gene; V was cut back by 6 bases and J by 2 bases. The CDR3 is CASSTTDRGITDTQYF. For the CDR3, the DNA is TGTGCCAGCAGCACAACCGACAGGGGAATCACAGATACGCAGTATTTT.

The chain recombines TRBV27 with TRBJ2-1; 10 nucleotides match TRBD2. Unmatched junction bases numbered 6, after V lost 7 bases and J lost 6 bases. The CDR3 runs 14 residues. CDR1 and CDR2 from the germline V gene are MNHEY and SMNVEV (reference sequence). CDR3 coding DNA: TGTGCCAGCATGGGGCTAGCGGGGGCCAATGAGCAGTTCTTC. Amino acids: CASMGLAGANEQFF.

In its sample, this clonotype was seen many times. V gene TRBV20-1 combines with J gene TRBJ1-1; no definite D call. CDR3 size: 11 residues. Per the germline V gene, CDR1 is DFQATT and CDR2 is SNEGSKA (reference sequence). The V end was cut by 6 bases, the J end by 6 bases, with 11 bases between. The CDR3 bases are TGCAGTGCCGACAACCCCCCTGAAGCTTTCTTT. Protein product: CSADNPPEAFF.

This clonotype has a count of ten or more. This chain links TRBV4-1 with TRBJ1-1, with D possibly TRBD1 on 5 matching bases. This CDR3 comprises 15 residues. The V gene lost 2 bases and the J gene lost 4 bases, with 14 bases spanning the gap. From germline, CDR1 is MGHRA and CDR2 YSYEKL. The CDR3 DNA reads TGCGCCAGCAGCCAAATCCCAAGCCAGGGCACTGAAGCTTTCTTT. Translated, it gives CASSQIPSQGTEAFF.

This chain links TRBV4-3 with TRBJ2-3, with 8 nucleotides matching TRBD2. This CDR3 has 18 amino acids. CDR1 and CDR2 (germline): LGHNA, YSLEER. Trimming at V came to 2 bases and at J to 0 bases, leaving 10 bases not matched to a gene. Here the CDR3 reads CASSQFIELAVSTDTQYF. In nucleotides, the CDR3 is TGCGCCAGCAGCCAATTCATCGAACTAGCGGTTAGCACAGATACGCAGTATTTT.

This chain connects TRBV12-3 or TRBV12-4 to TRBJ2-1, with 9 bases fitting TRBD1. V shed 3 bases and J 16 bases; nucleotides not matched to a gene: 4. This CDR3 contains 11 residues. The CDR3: CASSLGTGNFF. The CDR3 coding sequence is TGTGCCAGCAGTTTGGGGACAGGGAACTTCTTC.

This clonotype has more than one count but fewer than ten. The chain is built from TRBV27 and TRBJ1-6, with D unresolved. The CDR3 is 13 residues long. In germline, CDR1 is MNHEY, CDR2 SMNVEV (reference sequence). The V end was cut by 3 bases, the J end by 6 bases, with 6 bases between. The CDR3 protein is CASSFQFNSPLHF. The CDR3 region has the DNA TGTGCCAGCAGTTTTCAATTTAATTCACCCCTCCACTTT.

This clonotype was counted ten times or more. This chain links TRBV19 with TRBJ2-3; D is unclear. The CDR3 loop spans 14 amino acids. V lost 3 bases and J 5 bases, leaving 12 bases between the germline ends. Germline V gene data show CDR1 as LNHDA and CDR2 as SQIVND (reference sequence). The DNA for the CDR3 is TGTGCCAGTAGTATTTCTGGCAGCCGAGATACGCAGTATTTT. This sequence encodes CASSISGSRDTQYF. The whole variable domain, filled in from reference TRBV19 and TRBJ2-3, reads DGGITQSPKYLFRKEGQNVTLSCEQNLNHDAMYWYRQDPGQGLRLIYYSQIVNDFQKGDIAEGYSVSREKKESFPLTVTSAQKNPTAFYLCASSISGSRDTQYFGPGTRLTVL.

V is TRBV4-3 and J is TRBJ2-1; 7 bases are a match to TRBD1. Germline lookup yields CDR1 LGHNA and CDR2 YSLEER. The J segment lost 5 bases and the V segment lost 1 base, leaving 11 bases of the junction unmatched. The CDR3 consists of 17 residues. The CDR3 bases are TGCGCCAGCAGCCAAGCCCCCCACATGACAGGGAACAATGAGCAGTTCTTC. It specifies CASSQAPHMTGNNEQFF.

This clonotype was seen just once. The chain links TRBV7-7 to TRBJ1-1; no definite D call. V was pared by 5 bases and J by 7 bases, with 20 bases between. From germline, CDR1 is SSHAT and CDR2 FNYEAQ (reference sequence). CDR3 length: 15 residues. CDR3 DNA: TGTGCCAGCAGCCCATACAGTCTGTCCCATAGTGAAGCTTTCTTT. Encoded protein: CASSPYSLSHSEAFF.